This paragraph covers one T cell receptor (beta chain) sequence. This clone was seen once. Its antigen target is currently unknown. No base quality information exists; no much larger clone differs at one position. TCRbeta CDR3 regions were amplified from genomic DNA using the immunoSEQ Assay, a bias-controlled multiplex PCR. In the original analysis: Within the assay, amplification of reference gene primers was used to estimate how many nucleated cells each sample contained. Sequence reads were collapsed and filtered to measure the absolute abundance of every unique TCRbeta CDR3 rearrangement. For each sample, productive Simpson clonality was calculated as the square root of Simpson's diversity index over productive rearrangements. Imported from immuneACCESS, the table was reduced by TCRdb to in-frame sequences with V and J called. These copies leave out some clones; in studies compared against another copy, an unresolved V gene accounts for under half, and the cause of the remainder is not known. The DNA gave D and trimming, while V, J and clone size come from that table. The sample records around 140,000 clones, around nine tenths of which are singletons. 8.6% of the sample comes from the top ten.

The sample belongs to a study of blood T cell repertoires in COVID-19 (dated by TCRdb to the early 2020s). At the level of the whole study: The collaborator samples originated in the United States, Italy and Spain and spanned the acute and convalescent phases of COVID-19. Where HLA class I and class II types were available, the types were taken from metadata supplied by the sample provider, not from assay-based typing. The dataset comprised deeply sampled blood TCRbeta repertoires from subjects exposed to, actively infected with, or recovered from COVID-19. Samples were obtained from the ongoing ImmuneRACE study (first 160 participants) and from approximately 1,200 subjects provided by 6 global collaborators. The sample metadata nearly always contained a de-identified subject ID, COVID-19 status, age in years and sex. The material from the prospective study consisted of cDNA or gDNA derived from T cells, B-cell-depleted T cells, or PBMCs. The repertoires were released in a freely available public database meant as a resource for research on the immune response to SARS-CoV-2.

The collaborating institutions used their own protocols to collect whole blood in K2EDTA tubes. Collaborator samples were shipped for TCRbeta analysis as frozen whole blood, isolated PBMCs, or DNA extracted from either sample type. Study-level results and caveats: Clinical and demographic metadata were provided uncurated, with the amount varying by source and participant.

The cysteine opens and the phenylalanine closes a CDR3 of 12 amino acids. CDR3 DNA only is kept here, 36 bases in frame from base 1. Sequences SNHLY (CDR1) and FYNNEI (CDR2) are obtained from the germline V gene. V and J lose 6 bases and 8 bases, and a span of 11 bases separates them. The chain uses TRBV2 and TRBJ2-4; TRBD2 is perhaps the D gene, given 5 matching bases. Sample: peripheral blood. The source is a woman aged 45-59 years with active or convalescent COVID-19. Here the CDR3 is given as CASRRLEDIQYF. The DNA sequence is TGTGCCAGCAGGAGACTGGAGGACATTCAGTACTTC.